The clone carrying this T cell receptor beta chain appeared once. What it recognizes is unknown. The data were obtained in a study of Ad26.COV2.S vaccination and SARS-CoV-2 variants. General study points: Reports say spike-specific CD8+ and CD4+ T cell responses covered substantial breadth after vaccination.

The ends were cut back, 7 bases at V and 3 bases at J, with 13 bases in the middle. This CDR3 has 12 amino acids. Germline CDR1 and CDR2: SQVTM and ANQGSEA. Treatment denoted: around 19 received Ad26.COV2.S at low or high dose, single or two shots; about 5 received placebo; per-sample allocation not given. The samples were gathered on day 63 after the first injection of vaccine or placebo. Participants' vaccine, an Ad26 vector, delivered Wuhan-strain SARS-CoV-2 spike. Sequencing used immunoSEQ multiplex PCR; TCRdb keeps in-frame clones, though not all of them. Of about 440,000 clones in the sample, around nine tenths were seen once.

This receptor was identified in a person aged 18 to 59 who received the Ad26.COV2.S COVID-19 vaccine or a placebo. The specimen was peripheral blood, collected in a trial of Ad26.COV2.S vaccine versus placebo. The gene calls are TRBV29-1 and TRBJ2-7, with D perhaps TRBD2 (6 bases). In DNA, the CDR3 is TGCAGCGGGTGGGACGGGGGCTACGAGCAGTACTTC. Residues: CSGWDGGYEQYF.